This record concerns one T cell receptor beta chain sequence. These data originate in a study of T cell changes during pregnancy in multiple sclerosis. The germline V gene has CDR1 SGHDN and CDR2 FVKESK. The CDR3 totals 20 residues. With V trimmed by 1 base and J by 2 bases, 17 bases remained unmatched. This table comes from immunoSEQ multiplex PCR, and its TCRdb copy is limited to in-frame clones, with some not included. The sample records tens of thousands of clones, 90% to 95% being singletons. The chain links TRBV14 to TRBJ2-5, with 9 positions matching TRBD2. The TCR sequence derives from a female donor with multiple sclerosis, enrolled in a pregnancy study. The sample consisted of CD8+ T cells from peripheral blood mononuclear cells, taken before pregnancy. In DNA form, the CDR3 reads TGTGCCAGCAGCCAAGCCCTCGGGCGGGAGGGTCTTGTTCGACAAGAGACCCAGTACTTC. This sequence encodes CASSQALGREGLVRQETQYF.